The rows below give T cell receptor beta chains drawn from one sample of a study of identical twins' blood T cells. TCRdb recomputed calls from the 5' RACE reads with MiXCR, one row per CDR3 protein. This sample has a few hundred thousand distinct CDR3 sequences, with under 30% found just once. Sequencing was carried out using PBMCs. Receptors originate from a woman aged 18 to 55 in good health. CDR3s include the opening cysteine and the closing phenylalanine or tryptophan. Each record gives: J gene, clone size, D gene, V gene, CDR3 DNA, CDR3 protein. D genes are given only for firm matches. A clone size is listed for some rows: how often the clone was seen (once, few, many), or a class if it is expanded.

j_gene: TRBJ1-2; abundance: -; d_gene: TRBD1; v_gene: TRBV25-1; CDR3nt: TGTGCCAGCAGTGACCGGACAGGACCCGGGGGCTACACCTTC; CDR3aa: CASSDRTGPGGYTF
j_gene: TRBJ1-6; abundance: few; d_gene: TRBD1; v_gene: TRBV6-5; CDR3nt: TGTGCCAGCCGACAGGGAAGTTCACCCCTCCACTTT; CDR3aa: CASRQGSSPLHF
j_gene: TRBJ1-2; abundance: -; d_gene: -; v_gene: TRBV29-1; CDR3nt: TGCAGCGTTGTTCCAAGGGCCCTCAACTATGGCTACACCTTC; CDR3aa: CSVVPRALNYGYTF
j_gene: TRBJ1-2; abundance: few; d_gene: -; v_gene: TRBV10-3; CDR3nt: TGTGCCATCAGTGAGTCCAATGCGGGCAGGGTCTTCTATGGCTACACCTTC; CDR3aa: CAISESNAGRVFYGYTF
j_gene: TRBJ1-1; abundance: -; d_gene: -; v_gene: TRBV14; CDR3nt: TGTGCCAGCAGCCAATGGGACAAGATGAGCACTGAAGCTTTCTTT; CDR3aa: CASSQWDKMSTEAFF
j_gene: TRBJ2-1; abundance: many; d_gene: -; v_gene: TRBV24-1; CDR3nt: TGTGCCACCTTCCTAGGGACGTCAGAATTAGAGCAGTTCTTC; CDR3aa: CATFLGTSELEQFF
j_gene: TRBJ2-3; abundance: few; d_gene: TRBD2; v_gene: TRBV7-2; CDR3nt: TGTGCCAGCAGCTTCCGGGGGGGACTAGCGGCAGATACGCAGTATTTT; CDR3aa: CASSFRGGLAADTQYF
j_gene: TRBJ1-2; abundance: -; d_gene: -; v_gene: TRBV6-2/TRBV6-3; CDR3nt: TGTGCCAGCAGGGAGTGGAGAACCACAACTTATGGCTACACCTTC; CDR3aa: CASREWRTTTYGYTF
j_gene: TRBJ1-5; abundance: -; d_gene: -; v_gene: TRBV20-1; CDR3nt: TGCAGTGCTAGAGTGGCAGGCAGAGGGGGCAATCAGCCCCAGCATTTT; CDR3aa: CSARVAGRGGNQPQHF
j_gene: TRBJ2-3; abundance: many; d_gene: -; v_gene: TRBV20-1; CDR3nt: TGCAGTGCTAGAGATCGAGGGAGTTCCACAGATACGCAGTATTTT; CDR3aa: CSARDRGSSTDTQYF
j_gene: TRBJ2-3; abundance: many; d_gene: -; v_gene: TRBV28; CDR3nt: TGTGCCAGCAGGGGTACAGATACGCAGTATTTT; CDR3aa: CASRGTDTQYF
j_gene: TRBJ1-2; abundance: once; d_gene: -; v_gene: TRBV20-1; CDR3nt: TGCAGTGGACAATCTGGGACCGCCGACACCTTC; CDR3aa: CSGQSGTADTF
j_gene: TRBJ2-4; abundance: few; d_gene: -; v_gene: TRBV7-9; CDR3nt: TGTGCCAGCAGCTTAGCCGGGAGTTGGAACATTCAGTACTTC; CDR3aa: CASSLAGSWNIQYF
j_gene: TRBJ2-5; abundance: -; d_gene: -; v_gene: TRBV20-1; CDR3nt: TGCAGTGCTAGAGTGTCCGGGAAGGAGACCCAGTACTTC; CDR3aa: CSARVSGKETQYF
j_gene: TRBJ2-4; abundance: -; d_gene: -; v_gene: TRBV19; CDR3nt: TGTGCCAGTAGTATAGGGCCGGGAAACATTCAGTACTTC; CDR3aa: CASSIGPGNIQYF
j_gene: TRBJ1-1; abundance: few; d_gene: -; v_gene: TRBV5-1; CDR3nt: TGCGCCAGCAGAGAGGAGGGAATGAGGACTGAAGCTTTCTTT; CDR3aa: CASREEGMRTEAFF
j_gene: TRBJ2-4; abundance: -; d_gene: -; v_gene: TRBV6-6; CDR3nt: TGTGCCAGCAGTTTGAGCCAGAGGAATCTAGCCAAAAACATTCAGTACTTC; CDR3aa: CASSLSQRNLAKNIQYF
j_gene: TRBJ1-3; abundance: many; d_gene: -; v_gene: TRBV14; CDR3nt: TGTGCCAGCAGCCAAGTGGGAAACACCATATATTTT; CDR3aa: CASSQVGNTIYF
j_gene: TRBJ1-3; abundance: -; d_gene: -; v_gene: TRBV10-3; CDR3nt: TGTGCCATCAGTGAGGGTGGAAACACCATATATTTT; CDR3aa: CAISEGGNTIYF
j_gene: TRBJ1-4; abundance: -; d_gene: TRBD1; v_gene: TRBV9; CDR3nt: TGTGCCAGCAGCGTAGGGGGACAGGGGAGAGAAAAACTGTTTTTT; CDR3aa: CASSVGGQGREKLFF
j_gene: TRBJ1-5; abundance: few; d_gene: -; v_gene: TRBV5-1; CDR3nt: TGCGCCAGCAGCTTGATCGGAACCGATCAGCCCCAGCATTTT; CDR3aa: CASSLIGTDQPQHF
j_gene: TRBJ1-6; abundance: few; d_gene: -; v_gene: TRBV7-8; CDR3nt: TGTGCCAGCAGCTTAGTAGGGCAAAGTAATTCACCCCTCCACTTT; CDR3aa: CASSLVGQSNSPLHF
j_gene: TRBJ2-1; abundance: -; d_gene: -; v_gene: TRBV7-9; CDR3nt: TGTGCCAGCAGCGTATTTAAGGGAGTTGGTTGGGTTGAGCAGTTCTTC; CDR3aa: CASSVFKGVGWVEQFF
j_gene: TRBJ2-1; abundance: few; d_gene: -; v_gene: TRBV24-1; CDR3nt: TGTGCCACCAGTGATTCGACTAGCAATGAGCAGTTCTTC; CDR3aa: CATSDSTSNEQFF
j_gene: TRBJ2-3; abundance: few; d_gene: -; v_gene: TRBV19; CDR3nt: TGTGCCAGTAGTATTTCGGCTAGAGTCAGCACAGATACGCAGTATTTT; CDR3aa: CASSISARVSTDTQYF
j_gene: TRBJ2-3; abundance: -; d_gene: -; v_gene: TRBV20-1; CDR3nt: TGCAGTGTCCCGGGACTCCCGACCACAGATACGCAGTATTTT; CDR3aa: CSVPGLPTTDTQYF
j_gene: TRBJ1-5; abundance: -; d_gene: -; v_gene: TRBV7-8; CDR3nt: TGTGCCAGCAGCTTAGCGCGGGCGCTCAATAGCAATCAGCCCCAGCATTTT; CDR3aa: CASSLARALNSNQPQHF
j_gene: TRBJ2-2; abundance: -; d_gene: -; v_gene: TRBV2; CDR3nt: TGTGCCAGCGGTCGCCTGGTGAACACCGGGGAGCTGTTTTTT; CDR3aa: CASGRLVNTGELFF
j_gene: TRBJ1-2; abundance: few; d_gene: -; v_gene: TRBV18; CDR3nt: TGTGCCAGCTCACCCCAAGAGGGGCGTAGGAACTATGGCTACACCTTC; CDR3aa: CASSPQEGRRNYGYTF
j_gene: TRBJ2-7; abundance: few; d_gene: TRBD2; v_gene: TRBV18; CDR3nt: TGTGCCAGCTCACCGAGACTAGCGGGTACCTCCTACGAGCAGTACTTC; CDR3aa: CASSPRLAGTSYEQYF
j_gene: TRBJ1-2; abundance: few; d_gene: TRBD1; v_gene: TRBV5-4; CDR3nt: TGTGCCAGCAGCTTGTATACAGGGGAAACCGACTTC; CDR3aa: CASSLYTGETDF
j_gene: TRBJ1-1; abundance: many; d_gene: -; v_gene: TRBV7-6; CDR3nt: TGTGCCAGCAGCTTAGAAGGGGTAGGCACTGAAGCTTTCTTT; CDR3aa: CASSLEGVGTEAFF
j_gene: TRBJ1-2; abundance: few; d_gene: -; v_gene: TRBV6-2/TRBV6-3; CDR3nt: TGTGCCAGCAGTGCCACCGGCAGCTTAGCTAACTATGGCTACACCTTC; CDR3aa: CASSATGSLANYGYTF
j_gene: TRBJ2-7; abundance: -; d_gene: -; v_gene: TRBV20-1; CDR3nt: TGCAGTGCTAGAGATGTTGGCCTGACCTACGAGCAGTACTTC; CDR3aa: CSARDVGLTYEQYF
j_gene: TRBJ2-7; abundance: -; d_gene: -; v_gene: TRBV7-9; CDR3nt: TGTGCCAGCAGCTCGGGAGCCTTCCGCTACGAGCAGTACTTC; CDR3aa: CASSSGAFRYEQYF
j_gene: TRBJ1-6; abundance: -; d_gene: -; v_gene: TRBV5-1; CDR3nt: TGCGCCAGCAGCTCGGCTGGGGAATCACCCCTCCACTTT; CDR3aa: CASSSAGESPLHF
j_gene: TRBJ2-1; abundance: -; d_gene: TRBD2; v_gene: TRBV6-4; CDR3nt: TGTGCCAGCAGTGAAGCGGGGGGGCACAATGAGCAGTTCTTC; CDR3aa: CASSEAGGHNEQFF
j_gene: TRBJ2-7; abundance: -; d_gene: -; v_gene: TRBV10-3; CDR3nt: TGTGCCATCAGTGAGTCGGCGGACACCTACGAGCAGTACTTC; CDR3aa: CAISESADTYEQYF
j_gene: TRBJ1-1; abundance: many; d_gene: -; v_gene: TRBV3-1; CDR3nt: TGTGCCAGCAGCCAACTTGAGAACACTGAAGCTTTCTTT; CDR3aa: CASSQLENTEAFF
j_gene: TRBJ1-4; abundance: -; d_gene: -; v_gene: TRBV20-1; CDR3nt: TGCAGTGTTAGAGATTGGCTGGCGGCGGAAGGTCGGGAAAAACTGTTTTTT; CDR3aa: CSVRDWLAAEGREKLFF
j_gene: TRBJ1-1; abundance: -; d_gene: TRBD1; v_gene: TRBV20-1; CDR3nt: TGCAGTGCCAGGACAGGTCGGACGCTCAGTGAAGCTTTCTTT; CDR3aa: CSARTGRTLSEAFF
j_gene: TRBJ2-1; abundance: -; d_gene: -; v_gene: TRBV12-3/TRBV12-4; CDR3nt: TGTGCCAGCAGTTTCCCCCTTCCATTGGCAAGTGAGCAGTTCTTC; CDR3aa: CASSFPLPLASEQFF
j_gene: TRBJ2-1; abundance: few; d_gene: TRBD2; v_gene: TRBV7-8; CDR3nt: TGTGCCAGCAGCTTAGCTAGCGGGACTTACAATGAGCAGTTCTTC; CDR3aa: CASSLASGTYNEQFF
j_gene: TRBJ2-1; abundance: -; d_gene: TRBD2; v_gene: TRBV5-1; CDR3nt: TGCGCCAGCAGCTCGACTAGCGGGAGTTACTATGAGCAGTTCTTC; CDR3aa: CASSSTSGSYYEQFF
j_gene: TRBJ2-4; abundance: -; d_gene: TRBD1; v_gene: TRBV2; CDR3nt: TGTGCCAGCAGAGCCGCCAACAGGGGGCTTGGGAACATTCAGTACTTC; CDR3aa: CASRAANRGLGNIQYF
j_gene: TRBJ2-2; abundance: once; d_gene: -; v_gene: TRBV10-1; CDR3nt: TGCGCCAGCAGTGGATCTGCTCTATCGAACACCGGGGGGCTGTTTTTT; CDR3aa: CASSGSALSNTGGLFF
j_gene: TRBJ1-1; abundance: -; d_gene: -; v_gene: TRBV12-3/TRBV12-4; CDR3nt: TGTGCCAGCAGTTTTGCTCTTCCGGGAGCTTTCTTT; CDR3aa: CASSFALPGAFF
j_gene: TRBJ2-7; abundance: few; d_gene: -; v_gene: TRBV4-1; CDR3nt: TGCGCCAGCAGCCAAAATTCTCAACAGGGTCTGGAGCAGTACTTC; CDR3aa: CASSQNSQQGLEQYF
j_gene: TRBJ1-5; abundance: -; d_gene: -; v_gene: TRBV10-3; CDR3nt: TGTGCCATCAGTGAGTCTGAGAATCAGCCCCAGCATTTT; CDR3aa: CAISESENQPQHF
j_gene: TRBJ1-2; abundance: few; d_gene: -; v_gene: TRBV29-1; CDR3nt: TGCAGCGTTGAACAACAGGGCTATGGCTACACCTTC; CDR3aa: CSVEQQGYGYTF
j_gene: TRBJ2-1; abundance: -; d_gene: -; v_gene: TRBV7-3; CDR3nt: TGTGCCAGCAGCCGGGCTTATGGGGGGGCCTATGAGCAGTTCTTC; CDR3aa: CASSRAYGGAYEQFF
j_gene: TRBJ2-2; abundance: once; d_gene: TRBD1; v_gene: TRBV3-1; CDR3nt: TGTGCCAGCAGCTACACAGGACAGGGCGCCGGGGAGCTGTTTTTT; CDR3aa: CASSYTGQGAGELFF
j_gene: TRBJ2-2; abundance: few; d_gene: TRBD2; v_gene: TRBV6-2/TRBV6-3; CDR3nt: TGTGCCAGCGGTAAAGGTGTACGGACTAGCGCCCACCCCAACACCGGGGAGCTGTTTTTT; CDR3aa: CASGKGVRTSAHPNTGELFF
j_gene: TRBJ1-1; abundance: -; d_gene: TRBD1; v_gene: TRBV20-1; CDR3nt: TGCAGTGCCACACAGGGGGGGCCTGGTGAAGCTTTCTTT; CDR3aa: CSATQGGPGEAFF
j_gene: TRBJ2-1; abundance: -; d_gene: -; v_gene: TRBV20-1; CDR3nt: TGCAGTGCTAGAGACGACGGAGATGAGCAGTTCTTC; CDR3aa: CSARDDGDEQFF
j_gene: TRBJ2-3; abundance: few; d_gene: TRBD2; v_gene: TRBV6-1; CDR3nt: TGTGCCACCGGGGCTGGCGGGGGGCGAATCACAGATACGCAGTATTTT; CDR3aa: CATGAGGGRITDTQYF
j_gene: TRBJ2-2; abundance: -; d_gene: TRBD2; v_gene: TRBV20-1; CDR3nt: TGCAATGCTAGAGATATGAAGCGGGGGGCCGGGGAACTGTTTTTT; CDR3aa: CNARDMKRGAGELFF
j_gene: TRBJ1-2; abundance: once; d_gene: TRBD1; v_gene: TRBV4-2; CDR3nt: TGTGCCAGCGGCCAAGATCCAGGGGGCTATGGCTACACCTTC; CDR3aa: CASGQDPGGYGYTF